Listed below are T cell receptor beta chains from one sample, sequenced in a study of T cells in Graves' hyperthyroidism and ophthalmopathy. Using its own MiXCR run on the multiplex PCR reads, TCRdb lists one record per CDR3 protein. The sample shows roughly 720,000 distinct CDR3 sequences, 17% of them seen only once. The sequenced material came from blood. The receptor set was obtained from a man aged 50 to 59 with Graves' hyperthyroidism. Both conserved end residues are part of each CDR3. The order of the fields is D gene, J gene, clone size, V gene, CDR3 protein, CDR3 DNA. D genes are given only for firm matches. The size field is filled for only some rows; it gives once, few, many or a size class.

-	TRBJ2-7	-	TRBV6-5	CASSYSSPEDLVLYEQYF	TGTGCCAGCAGTTACTCTTCCCCAGAGGACCTCGTCCTCTACGAGCAGTACTTC
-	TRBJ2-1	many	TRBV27	CASSLWGSESSYNEQFF	TGTGCCAGCAGTTTATGGGGTAGCGAGAGCTCCTACAATGAGCAGTTCTTC
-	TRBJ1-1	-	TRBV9	CASSVAPGQGTEAFF	TGTGCCAGCAGCGTAGCCCCGGGACAAGGCACTGAAGCTTTCTTT
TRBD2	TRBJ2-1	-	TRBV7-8	CASSWGTSAYNEQFF	TGTGCCAGCAGCTGGGGGACTAGCGCCTACAATGAGCAGTTCTTC
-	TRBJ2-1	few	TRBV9	CASSGYRGWSGRASYNEQFF	TGTGCCAGCAGCGGGTACAGGGGATGGTCCGGGAGGGCATCCTACAATGAGCAGTTCTTC
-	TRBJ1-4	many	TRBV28	CASTAEGTYTNEKLFF	TGTGCCAGCACCGCCGAAGGGACATACACTAATGAAAAACTGTTTTTT
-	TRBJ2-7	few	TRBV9	CASSGDGGVYYEQYF	TGTGCCAGCAGCGGGGACGGTGGGGTTTACTACGAGCAGTACTTC
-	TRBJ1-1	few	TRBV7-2	CASSFGQLEAFF	TGTGCCAGCAGCTTTGGACAGCTTGAAGCTTTCTTT
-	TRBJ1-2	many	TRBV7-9	CASSSAGAEDYGYTF	TGTGCCAGCAGCTCCGCAGGGGCGGAGGACTATGGCTACACCTTC
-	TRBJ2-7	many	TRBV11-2	CASSPTGPYEQYF	TGTGCCAGCAGCCCCACCGGGCCCTACGAGCAGTACTTC
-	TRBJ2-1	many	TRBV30	CAWSPGLLTVNNNEQFF	TGTGCCTGGTCCCCGGGACTCCTAACCGTTAATAACAATGAGCAGTTCTTC
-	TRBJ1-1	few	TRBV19	CASSMSWGMNTEAFF	TGTGCCAGTAGTATGTCTTGGGGTATGAACACTGAAGCTTTCTTT
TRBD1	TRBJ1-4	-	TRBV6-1	CASSEMDRGGEKLFF	TGTGCCAGCAGTGAAATGGACAGGGGAGGTGAAAAACTGTTTTTT
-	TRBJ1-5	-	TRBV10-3	CAISERGSNQPQHF	TGTGCCATCAGTGAGAGGGGGAGCAATCAGCCCCAGCATTTT
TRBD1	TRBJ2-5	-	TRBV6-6	CASSSSRGGVKYF	TGTGCCAGCAGTTCCTCGAGAGGGGGCGTCAAGTACTTC
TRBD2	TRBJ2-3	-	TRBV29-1	CSVGVTSGSLDTQYF	TGCAGCGTTGGGGTGACTAGCGGGAGTTTAGATACGCAGTATTTT
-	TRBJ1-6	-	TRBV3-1	CASSQVGASNSPLHF	TGTGCCAGCAGCCAAGTGGGGGCGTCTAATTCACCCCTCCACTTT
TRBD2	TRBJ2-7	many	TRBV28	CASSFGGGQSPYEQYF	TGTGCCAGCAGTTTTGGGGGAGGGCAAAGCCCGTACGAGCAGTACTTC
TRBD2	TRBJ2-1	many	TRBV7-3	CASSLTGGSFNEQFF	TGTGCCAGCAGCTTAACTGGCGGGAGTTTTAATGAGCAGTTCTTC
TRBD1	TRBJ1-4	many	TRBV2	CATRQGAGEKLFF	TGTGCCACCCGACAGGGGGCAGGGGAAAAACTGTTTTTT
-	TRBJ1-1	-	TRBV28	CASRYPGLNTEAFF	TGTGCCAGCAGATACCCGGGTTTGAACACTGAAGCTTTCTTT
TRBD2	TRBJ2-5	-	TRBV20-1	CSGNREGGETQYF	TGCAGTGGAAATCGGGAGGGAGGAGAGACCCAGTACTTC
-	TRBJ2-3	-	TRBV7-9	CASSLRWRTDTQYF	TGTGCCAGCAGCCTTCGCTGGCGGACAGATACGCAGTATTTT
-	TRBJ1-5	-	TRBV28	CASSLPPGWVGDSNQPQHF	TGTGCCAGCAGTCTTCCCCCAGGGTGGGTCGGGGATAGCAATCAGCCCCAGCATTTT
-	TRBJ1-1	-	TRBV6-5	CASSSVQGNTEAFF	TGTGCCAGCAGTTCCGTACAGGGGAACACTGAAGCTTTCTTT
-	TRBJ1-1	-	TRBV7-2	CASSPGGAYTEAFF	TGTGCCAGCAGCCCCGGGGGGGCGTACACTGAAGCTTTCTTT
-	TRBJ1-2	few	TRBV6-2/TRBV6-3	CASSYRGTNYGYTF	TGTGCCAGCAGTTACAGGGGTACGAACTATGGCTACACCTTC
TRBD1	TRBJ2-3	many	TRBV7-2	CASSSVGQGSTDTQYF	TGTGCCAGCAGCTCAGTAGGACAGGGCAGCACAGATACGCAGTATTTT
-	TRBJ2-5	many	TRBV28	CARPEDWVQETQYF	TGTGCCAGACCCGAAGATTGGGTACAAGAGACCCAGTACTTC
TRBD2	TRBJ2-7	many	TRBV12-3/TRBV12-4	CASTVGLAGGGEQYF	TGTGCCAGCACTGTAGGACTAGCGGGAGGGGGTGAGCAGTACTTC
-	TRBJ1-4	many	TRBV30	CAWSVWGTTNEKLFF	TGTGCCTGGAGTGTCTGGGGCACAACTAATGAAAAACTGTTTTTT
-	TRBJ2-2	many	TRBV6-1	CASSSHTGTGELFF	TGTGCCAGCAGCTCTCATACAGGGACCGGGGAGCTGTTTTTT
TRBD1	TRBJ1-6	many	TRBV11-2	CASSSPLGQANSPLHF	TGTGCCAGCAGCTCACCCCTCGGACAGGCAAATTCACCCCTCCACTTT
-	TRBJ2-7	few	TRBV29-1	CSVFSGEQYF	TGCAGCGTTTTTTCCGGCGAGCAGTACTTC
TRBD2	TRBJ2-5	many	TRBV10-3	CAISDLIAGAGSRETQYF	TGTGCCATCAGTGATCTGATAGCGGGAGCAGGGTCTAGAGAGACCCAGTACTTC
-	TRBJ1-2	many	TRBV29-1	CSVVKRVPAKDGYTF	TGCAGCGTTGTAAAGCGGGTTCCAGCAAAAGATGGCTACACCTTC
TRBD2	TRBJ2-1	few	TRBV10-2	CASTPPTSDYNEQFF	TGCGCCAGCACCCCACCGACTAGCGACTACAATGAGCAGTTCTTC
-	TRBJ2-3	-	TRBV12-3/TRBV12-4	CASSLNPGTDTQYF	TGTGCCAGCAGTTTAAATCCGGGCACAGATACGCAGTATTTT
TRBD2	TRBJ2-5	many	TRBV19	CASSMGLQEVETQYF	TGTGCCAGTAGTATGGGACTACAAGAGGTGGAGACCCAGTACTTC
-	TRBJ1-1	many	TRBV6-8	CASSYLAGLNTEAFF	TGTGCCAGCAGTTACTTGGCGGGTTTGAACACTGAAGCTTTCTTT
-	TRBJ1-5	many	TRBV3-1	CASSPRHDNQPQHF	TGTGCCAGCAGCCCCCGACACGACAATCAGCCCCAGCATTTT
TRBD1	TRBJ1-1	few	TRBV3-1	CASSLRDSLPSEAFF	TGTGCCAGCAGCCTAAGGGACAGCTTGCCGAGTGAAGCTTTCTTT
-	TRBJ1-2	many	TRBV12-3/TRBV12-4	CASSWGGVSTF	TGTGCCAGCAGTTGGGGTGGCGTTAGCACCTTC
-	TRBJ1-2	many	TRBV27	CASSFLAGGAYGYTF	TGTGCCAGCAGTTTTCTGGCAGGAGGGGCCTATGGCTACACCTTC
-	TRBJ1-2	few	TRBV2	CASRGAGSYGYTF	TGTGCCAGCAGAGGTGCGGGGTCCTATGGCTACACCTTC
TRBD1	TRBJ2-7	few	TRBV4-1	CASSPSDRGNEQYF	TGCGCCAGCAGCCCCTCGGACAGGGGGAACGAGCAGTACTTC
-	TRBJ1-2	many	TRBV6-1	CASSSGLNYGYTF	TGTGCCAGCAGTTCTGGGTTGAACTATGGCTACACCTTC
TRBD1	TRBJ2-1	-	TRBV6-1	CASKMTGGDEQFF	TGTGCCAGCAAGATGACAGGGGGCGATGAGCAGTTCTTC
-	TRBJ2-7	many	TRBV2	CASMADTYEQYF	TGTGCCAGCATGGCAGATACCTACGAGCAGTACTTC
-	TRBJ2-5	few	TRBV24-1	CATSESTRTSETQYF	TGTGCCACCAGTGAGAGCACACGGACCTCAGAGACCCAGTACTTC
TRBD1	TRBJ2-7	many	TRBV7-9	CASSRDRSTYEQYF	TGTGCCAGCAGTCGGGACAGGTCGACCTACGAGCAGTACTTC
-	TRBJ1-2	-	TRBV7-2	CASSSFRDVGYGYTF	TGTGCCAGCAGCTCTTTTCGGGACGTAGGATATGGCTACACCTTC
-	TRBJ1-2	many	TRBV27	CASSSGYTIGGYGYTF	TGTGCCAGCAGTTCTGGATACACCATTGGGGGCTATGGCTACACCTTC
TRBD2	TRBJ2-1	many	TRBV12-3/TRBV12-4	CASSLAVSGIGEQFF	TGTGCCAGCAGTTTAGCTGTTAGCGGGATAGGGGAGCAGTTCTTC
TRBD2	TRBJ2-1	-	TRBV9	CASSPGLAQTNEQFF	TGTGCCAGCAGCCCCGGACTAGCACAGACCAATGAGCAGTTCTTC
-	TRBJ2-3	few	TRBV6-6	CASSYSRERQDHTQYF	TGTGCCAGCAGTTACTCGCGAGAGAGGCAAGACCATACGCAGTATTTT